The 21 T cell receptor beta chains presented below share a single source sample, sequenced in a study of T cell responses to AZD1222 COVID-19 vaccine (dated by TCRdb to about 2021). The library was generated by the immunoSEQ multiplex PCR assay. TCRdb took over this immuneACCESS table, retaining in-frame rearrangements with V and J assigned. Such tables are incomplete; in checked studies, under half of the missing clones stem from an unresolved V gene, and the remainder is unexplained. This sample gives 95,000 or so clones in total; 85% to 90% of them show up just once. The top ten clones comprise 3.7% of the sample. The time point label corresponds to: baseline before first vaccination. Sequenced material: peripheral blood, taken on day 0 of AZD1222 vaccination. Receptors were obtained from an adult in good health.

The rearrangement uses TRBV4-1 and TRBJ2-5; maybe TRBD2 (5 bases). In germline, CDR1 is MGHRA, CDR2 YSYEKL. The CDR3 length is 17 residues. Trimming left V 0 bases short and J 0 bases short, with 14 bases between. CDR3 in amino acids: CASSQDPAERYQETQYF. In nucleotides, the CDR3 is TGCGCCAGCAGCCAAGATCCCGCGGAGCGGTACCAAGAGACCCAGTACTTC.

The chain employs TRBV15 and TRBJ2-1, with 11 bases fitting TRBD1. This CDR3 contains 15 residues. CDR1 and CDR2 from the germline V gene are LNHNV and YYDKDF (reference sequence). Trimming at V came to 4 bases and at J to 9 bases, leaving 8 bases not matched to a gene. The CDR3 protein is CATSTRDRGLGEQFF. The CDR3 region has the DNA TGTGCCACCAGCACTCGGGACAGGGGGTTGGGTGAGCAGTTCTTC.

In this sample, this clone turned up a few times. The chain carries TRBV9 and TRBJ2-3, with TRBD2 matching over 11 bases. Germline CDR1 reads SGDLS; CDR2 reads YYNGEE. Germline trimming cut 1 base from V and 2 bases from J; bases unmatched to any gene: 12. CDR3 size: 19 residues. Here the CDR3 reads CASSVLGLAGGIFTDTQYF. In DNA form, the CDR3 reads TGTGCCAGCAGCGTATTAGGTCTAGCGGGGGGCATATTCACAGATACGCAGTATTTT.

The chain recombines TRBV5-4 with TRBJ2-5; D uncertain. Trimming cost V 1 base and J 5 bases, with 9 bases left between them. Germline V lookup: CDR1 SGHNT, CDR2 YYREEE (reference sequence). This CDR3 is 13 amino acids long. The chain's CDR3 is CASSLRTSETQYF. The DNA of the CDR3 is TGTGCCAGCAGCTTGAGGACGTCGGAGACCCAGTACTTC. Combining the CDR3 with reference TRBV5-4 and TRBJ2-5 gives the whole variable domain ETGVTQSPTHLIKTRGQQVTLRCSSQSGHNTVSWYQQALGQGPQFIFQYYREEENGRGNFPPRFSGLQFPNYSSELNVNALELDDSALYLCASSLRTSETQYFGPGTRLLVL.

The V gene is TRBV6-2 or TRBV6-3, the J gene TRBJ1-4, with TRBD1 matching over 7 bases. CDR3 size: 13 residues. V was pared by 5 bases and J by 8 bases, with 5 bases of the junction left unmatched. In germline, CDR1 is MNHEY, CDR2 SVGEGT. The CDR3 DNA reads TGTGCCAGCAGTGAGGGGACAGACGAAAAACTGTTTTTT. Translation: CASSEGTDEKLFF.

The V gene is TRBV9, the J gene TRBJ2-5; the D gene is possibly TRBD2 (6 bases). Between the trimmed V and J ends, which lost 0 bases and 2 bases, there was a span of 11 bases. This CDR3 comprises 15 residues. Germline lookup yields CDR1 SGDLS and CDR2 YYNGEE. In DNA form, the CDR3 reads TGTGCCAGCAGCGTAGGTGGGACTCAACAAGAGACCCAGTACTTC. Translation: CASSVGGTQQETQYF.

The chain employs TRBV10-3 and TRBJ1-1, with 8 bases identical to TRBD1. The CDR3 covers 19 residues. CDR1 ENHRY and CDR2 SYGVKD come from the germline V gene. V gave up 0 bases and J gave up 7 bases; unmatched junction bases: 19. CDR3 bases: TGTGCCATCAGTGAGTCTCGCGGACAGGGAAGAGATCTATCCGTTGAAGCTTTCTTT. It yields the protein CAISESRGQGRDLSVEAFF.

This rearrangement joins TRBV28 to TRBJ2-4; TRBD2 agrees at 8 bases. This CDR3 has 14 residues. The V gene's germline CDR1 is MDHEN and CDR2 SYDVKM. The ends lost 5 bases at V and 2 bases at J; junction bases unmatched: 2. CDR3 sequence (DNA): TGTGCCAGCAGTCCGGGGGGGCCCAAAAACATTCAGTACTTC. Residues: CASSPGGPKNIQYF.

The rearrangement links TRBV5-1 to TRBJ2-2; a possible D gene is TRBD2 (5 bases). The CDR3 is made up of 14 amino acids. Trimming shortened V by 2 bases and J by 1 base, and 6 bases separated the two germline ends. The V gene's germline CDR1 is SGHRS and CDR2 YFSETQ. The CDR3 loop is CASSFGVNTGELFF. Written as DNA, the CDR3 is TGCGCCAGCAGCTTCGGGGTGAACACCGGGGAGCTGTTTTTT.

The gene calls are TRBV20-1 and TRBJ2-7; 11 bases align to TRBD2. The junction had 17 bases not matched to a gene; V was cut back by 3 bases and J by 7 bases. The CDR3 is 17 residues long. Germline CDR1 and CDR2: DFQATT and SNEGSKA (reference sequence). CDR3 in DNA: TGCAGTGCTAGTGGTCTAGCGGGGGGTATAACTCGGTGGGAGCAGTACTTC. This translates into CSASGLAGGITRWEQYF.

This clone was seen a few times. The gene calls are TRBV7-2 and TRBJ2-7, with 9 bases aligning to TRBD1. The CDR3 runs 13 residues. The V and J ends lost 3 bases and 6 bases, in that order; junction bases with no gene match: 3. Per germline, CDR1 SGHTA and CDR2 FQGNSA. This chain's CDR3 is CASSLDRGVEQYF. CDR3 nucleotide sequence: TGTGCCAGCAGCTTGGACAGGGGAGTCGAGCAGTACTTC.

V usage is TRBV19 and J usage is TRBJ1-2; a possible D gene is TRBD1 (6 bases). V lost 0 bases to trimming and J lost 7 bases, with 12 bases between them. Looked up from germline, CDR1 is LNHDA and CDR2 is SQIVND (reference sequence). The CDR3 extends over 14 amino acids. CDR3 protein: CASSIDNRAGGYTF. The CDR3, as DNA: TGTGCCAGTAGTATAGATAACAGGGCTGGTGGCTACACCTTC.

This chain uses TRBV27 with TRBJ2-3; a weak D match, TRBD1 (6 bases). This CDR3 spans 15 amino acids. Trimming left V 6 bases short and J 1 base short, with 14 bases between. CDR1 and CDR2 (germline): MNHEY, SMNVEV (reference sequence). This CDR3 reads CASRKNRVGTDTQYF. The CDR3 nucleotides read TGTGCCAGCAGAAAGAACAGGGTAGGCACAGATACGCAGTATTTT.

The chain is built from TRBV11-2 and TRBJ2-7; 8 bases agree with TRBD1. From germline, CDR1 is SGHAT and CDR2 FQNNGV. Losses at the gene ends were 3 bases for V and 7 bases for J; bases not matched to a gene: 2. This CDR3 is 12 amino acids long. The CDR3 loop is CASSLGDREQYF. The CDR3, as DNA: TGTGCCAGCAGCTTGGGGGACAGGGAGCAGTACTTC.

The rearrangement joins TRBV7-9 to TRBJ2-1, with unresolved D. This CDR3 is built from 16 residues. Germline V gene data show CDR1 as SEHNR and CDR2 as FQNEAQ (reference sequence). Trimming stripped 6 bases from V and 14 bases from J, with 29 bases between. The CDR3 region has the DNA TGTGCCAGCAGTTTAATTATATCCGCTTGGGGAAAAATGAAGTTCTTC. Translated, it gives CASSLIISAWGKMKFF.

V and J are TRBV4-1 and TRBJ2-7; TRBD1 is a possible D gene (6 bases). Trimming stripped 3 bases from V and 5 bases from J, with 14 bases between. From germline, CDR1 is MGHRA and CDR2 YSYEKL. The CDR3 has 14 amino acids. This CDR3 is CASSHGTKNNEQYF. CDR3 nucleotide sequence: TGCGCCAGCAGCCACGGGACAAAAAATAACGAGCAGTACTTC.

The CDR3, as DNA: TGCGCCAGCAGCCCGACCTGGGGGGCCAACGTCCTGACTTTC. Protein product: CASSPTWGANVLTF. The chain is built from TRBV5-1 and TRBJ2-6; D not certain. V gave up 4 bases and J gave up 4 bases, with 9 bases separating them. Germline lookup yields CDR1 SGHRS and CDR2 YFSETQ. CDR3 size: 14 residues.

The gene calls are TRBV7-9 and TRBJ1-5; TRBD1 agrees at 7 bases. The CDR3 is 14 residues long. Germline lookup yields CDR1 SEHNR and CDR2 FQNEAQ (reference sequence). The J segment lost 5 bases and the V segment lost 4 bases, leaving 5 bases of the junction unmatched. CDR3 protein: CASSSGGVHQPQHF. The CDR3, as DNA: TGTGCCAGCAGCTCAGGGGGGGTTCATCAGCCCCAGCATTTT.

This clone was picked up one time. J is TRBJ1-1 and V is TRBV19; D not certain. The germline V and J ends were trimmed by 6 bases and 0 bases, with 14 bases remaining between them. The germline V gene has CDR1 LNHDA and CDR2 SQIVND (reference sequence). There are 15 residues in the CDR3. The CDR3 DNA reads TGTGCCAGTAGGCTTGCGGGCTCGATGAACACTGAAGCTTTCTTT. Protein: CASRLAGSMNTEAFF.

The chain has TRBV27 and TRBJ2-7, with D uncertain. The CDR3 spans 13 residues. V lost 3 bases to trimming and J lost 1 base, with 7 bases between them. Germline lookup yields CDR1 MNHEY and CDR2 SMNVEV (reference sequence). The DNA for the CDR3 is TGTGCCAGCAGTTTCGAGCAGTCCTACGAGCAGTACTTC. Translated, it gives CASSFEQSYEQYF.

This sequence joins TRBV4-1 and TRBJ2-1; a possible D gene is TRBD2 (6 bases). The CDR3 contains 14 residues. V was pared by 1 base and J by 10 bases, with 14 bases between. Per the germline V gene, CDR1 is MGHRA and CDR2 is YSYEKL. The CDR3 is CASSQVNGGGEQFF. The CDR3 DNA sequence: TGCGCCAGCAGCCAAGTAAACGGGGGAGGAGAGCAGTTCTTC.